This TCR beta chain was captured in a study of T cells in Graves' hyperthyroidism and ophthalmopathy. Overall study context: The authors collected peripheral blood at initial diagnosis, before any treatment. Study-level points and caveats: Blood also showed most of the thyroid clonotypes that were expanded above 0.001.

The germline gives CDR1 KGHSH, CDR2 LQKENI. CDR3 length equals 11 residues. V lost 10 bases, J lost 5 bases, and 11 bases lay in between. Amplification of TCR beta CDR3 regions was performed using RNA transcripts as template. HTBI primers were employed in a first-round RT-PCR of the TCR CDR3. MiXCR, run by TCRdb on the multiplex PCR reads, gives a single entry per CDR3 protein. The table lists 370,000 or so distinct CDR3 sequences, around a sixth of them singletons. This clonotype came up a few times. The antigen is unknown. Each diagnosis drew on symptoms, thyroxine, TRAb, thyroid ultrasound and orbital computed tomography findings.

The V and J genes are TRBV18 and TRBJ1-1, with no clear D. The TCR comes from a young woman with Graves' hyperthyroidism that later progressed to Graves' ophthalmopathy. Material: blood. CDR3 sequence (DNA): TGTGCCATCAGTGATAGGACTGAAGCTTTCTTT. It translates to CAISDRTEAFF.